The rows below give T cell receptor beta chains drawn from one sample of a study of blood T cell repertoires in COVID-19. Method: immunoSEQ multiplex PCR; TCRdb's copy keeps in-frame clones and lacks some. The sample yields a few hundred thousand clones, 84% seen once. Source material: PBMCs or T cells enriched from blood (not recorded which). These receptors were obtained from a man aged 45-65 years who had recovered from COVID-19. Both conserved end residues are part of each CDR3. A D gene is named only where the DNA matches it firmly. Size tells how often a clone was seen (once, few, many) or the class of an expanded clone, and some rows leave it out.

. | 14 | TRBD2 | TRBJ2-7 | TRBV7-6 | CASSQAGAFGEQYF | TGTGCCAGCAGCCAAGCGGGGGCGTTCGGGGAGCAGTACTTC
few | 18 | TRBD2 | TRBJ2-7 | TRBV7-8 | CASSPGELAGEGKYEQYF | TGTGCCAGCAGCCCTGGGGAACTAGCGGGAGAGGGTAAGTACGAGCAGTACTTC
. | 14 | . | TRBJ1-4 | TRBV6-2/TRBV6-3 | CASSRAGRNEKLFF | TGTGCCAGCAGTAGGGCAGGGAGGAATGAAAAACTGTTTTTT
. | 13 | . | TRBJ2-1 | TRBV18 | CASSLVPNNEQFF | TGTGCCAGCTCACTGGTGCCTAACAATGAGCAGTTCTTC
. | 15 | . | TRBJ2-1 | TRBV11-2 | CASSLQRGTYNEQFF | TGTGCCAGCAGCTTACAACGGGGAACCTACAATGAGCAGTTCTTC
. | 13 | . | TRBJ2-2 | TRBV7-2 | CASSSLPTGELFF | TGTGCCAGCAGCTCCCTTCCCACCGGGGAGCTGTTTTTT
. | 13 | TRBD1 | TRBJ2-3 | TRBV7-9 | CAGDRVFPDTQYF | TGTGCCGGGGACAGGGTTTTTCCAGATACGCAGTATTTT
few | 14 | . | TRBJ1-1 | TRBV7-2 | CASSYLAWSTEAFF | TGTGCCAGCAGTTACCTGGCTTGGAGCACTGAAGCTTTCTTT
. | 14 | TRBD2 | TRBJ2-7 | TRBV9 | CASSVTSGNYEQYF | TGTGCCAGCAGCGTAACTAGCGGGAACTACGAGCAGTACTTC
. | 15 | . | TRBJ1-6 | TRBV25-1 | CASSEFETDFSPLHF | TGTGCCAGCAGTGAATTCGAGACGGACTTCTCACCCCTCCACTTT
. | 17 | TRBD2 | TRBJ2-2 | TRBV9 | CASSVASGGPITGELFF | TGTGCCAGCAGCGTAGCTTCGGGGGGACCGATCACCGGGGAGCTGTTTTTT
. | 14 | TRBD1 | TRBJ2-7 | TRBV11-2 | CASSLGQGVYEQYF | TGTGCCAGCAGCTTAGGACAGGGGGTCTACGAGCAGTACTTC
. | 15 | . | TRBJ1-1 | TRBV28 | CASSNRVGLDTEAFF | TGTGCCAGCAGTAACAGGGTCGGTTTGGACACTGAAGCTTTCTTT
. | 16 | . | TRBJ1-4 | TRBV10-3 | CAISEEGGRTNEKLFF | TGTGCCATCAGTGAGGAGGGAGGGCGCACTAATGAAAAACTGTTTTTT
. | 13 | . | TRBJ2-7 | TRBV2 | CASRPNREGEQYF | TGTGCCAGCAGGCCAAACAGGGAAGGCGAGCAGTACTTC
. | 15 | TRBD2 | TRBJ2-7 | TRBV3-1/TRBV3-2 | CASSQLAGTAYEQYF | TGTGCCAGCAGCCAGCTAGCGGGCACAGCCTACGAGCAGTACTTC
. | 15 | . | TRBJ1-2 | TRBV6-2/TRBV6-3 | CASSYSGRTNYGYTF | TGTGCCAGCAGTTACAGCGGCAGAACTAACTATGGCTACACCTTC
. | 13 | . | TRBJ1-2 | TRBV10-1 | CAKVDRGPYGYTF | TGCGCCAAGGTGGACAGAGGACCCTATGGCTACACCTTC
. | 14 | TRBD1 | TRBJ2-7 | TRBV2 | CASMQDRAGGEQYF | TGTGCCAGCATGCAGGACAGGGCCGGTGGGGAGCAGTACTTC